These 18 T cell receptor beta chains share one sample of origin, sequenced in a study of T cell responses to AZD1222 COVID-19 vaccine (dated by TCRdb to about 2021). What the time point label conveys for this sample: baseline before first vaccination. The treatment or condition tag for this specimen amounts to: meningococcal conjugate vaccine given as trial control. Receptors were amplified or captured by the immunoSEQ multiplex PCR assay. The table was pulled from immuneACCESS by TCRdb, which kept in-frame rearrangements only. Such tables lose some clones; where checked, under half of the loss comes from unresolved V genes, and the rest has no known cause. For this sample the table gives 110,000 or so clones, of which roughly 88% were detected only once. The top ten constitute 9.5% to 15% of the sample. This sample comprised peripheral blood, obtained on day 0 of MenACWY control vaccination. The source of these receptors is an adult in good health.

The chain is built from TRBV7-9 and TRBJ1-2, with 7 positions matching TRBD1. The V gene's germline CDR1 is SEHNR and CDR2 FQNEAQ (reference sequence). The CDR3 runs to 13 residues. Germline trimming cut 1 base from V and 7 bases from J; bases unmatched to any gene: 3. The CDR3 coding sequence is TGTGCCAGCAGCTTAGGGGACAGCGGTGGCTACACCTTC. Encoded protein: CASSLGDSGGYTF.

V gene TRBV19 combines with J gene TRBJ1-4; TRBD1 matches at 8 bases. The germline V gene has CDR1 LNHDA and CDR2 SQIVND (reference sequence). CDR3 length equals 14 residues. Losses at the gene ends were 7 bases for V and 3 bases for J; bases not matched to a gene: 4. The CDR3 nucleotides read TGTGCCAGTACCCAGGGGGCATCTAATGAAAAACTGTTTTTT. It translates to CASTQGASNEKLFF.

The chain combines TRBV10-3 with TRBJ2-5; the D gene is possibly TRBD1 (6 bases). This CDR3 is built from 14 residues. The V gene lost 8 bases and the J gene lost 5 bases, with 18 bases spanning the gap. In germline, CDR1 is ENHRY, CDR2 SYGVKD. The CDR3 nucleotides are TGTGCCATCTCCCGTGGGGGCGAGGCGGAGACCCAGTACTTC. Translating it yields CAISRGGEAETQYF.

The chain joins TRBV24-1 to TRBJ2-7; 9 nucleotides align to TRBD1. With V trimmed by 7 bases and J by 2 bases, 8 bases remained unmatched. This CDR3 spans 15 amino acids. Germline values: CDR1 KGHDR, CDR2 SFDVKD. The CDR3 DNA reads as TGTGCCACCAGCCCCTCGGGGACAGGGACCTACGAGCAGTACTTC. As protein: CATSPSGTGTYEQYF.

This clone was counted once. This chain joins TRBV2 and TRBJ2-2; 8 bases match TRBD1. V lost 0 bases to trimming and J lost 7 bases; unmatched junction nucleotides: 4. Germline assignment: CDR1 SNHLY and CDR2 FYNNEI. This CDR3 has 15 residues. CDR3 DNA sequence: TGTGCCAGCAGTGAAGCTCAGGGGGCGGACGGGGAGCTGTTTTTT. This codes for CASSEAQGADGELFF.

V and J are TRBV27 and TRBJ2-1; D is unclear. The CDR3 extends over 15 amino acids. CDR1 MNHEY and CDR2 SMNVEV come from the germline V gene (reference sequence). The V end was cut by 6 bases, the J end by 1 base, with 13 bases between. In DNA, the CDR3 is TGTGCCAGCAGCCCCACCTGGGGTTCCTACAATGAGCAGTTCTTC. This sequence encodes CASSPTWGSYNEQFF.

The chain has TRBV28 and TRBJ1-1; tentative D call: TRBD1 (6 bases). The ends were cut back, 5 bases at V and 1 base at J, with 14 bases in the middle. CDR3 size: 15 residues. Germline-derived CDR1 and CDR2 are MDHEN and SYDVKM. CDR3 sequence reads: CASSPWGTPNTEAFF. CDR3 DNA: TGTGCCAGCAGTCCATGGGGGACACCGAACACTGAAGCTTTCTTT. Based on the CDR3 plus reference TRBV28 and TRBJ1-1, the full variable domain is DVKVTQSSRYLVKRTGEKVFLECVQDMDHENMFWYRQDPGLGLRLIYFSYDVKMKEKGDIPEGYSVSREKKERFSLILESASTNQTSMYLCASSPWGTPNTEAFFGQGTRLTVV.

V and J are TRBV28 and TRBJ2-7; D tentatively reads TRBD1 or TRBD2 (5 bases each). CDR3 length: 15 residues. Trimming stripped 10 bases from V and 0 bases from J, with 19 bases between. Per the germline V gene, CDR1 is MDHEN and CDR2 is SYDVKM. The CDR3 DNA follows: TGTGCCACCTCGAGGGGCAGGGCCAGCTCCTACGAGCAGTACTTC. Its protein product is CATSRGRASSYEQYF.

The chain carries TRBV28 and TRBJ2-4; the match to TRBD1 covers 9 bases. This CDR3 has 13 residues. Looked up from germline, CDR1 is MDHEN and CDR2 is SYDVKM. The V and J ends lost 5 bases and 9 bases, in that order; junction bases with no gene match: 5. The DNA for the CDR3 is TGTGCCAGCAGTCGACAGGGGGACGGCATTCAGTACTTC. Translating gives CASSRQGDGIQYF.

This chain uses TRBV9 with TRBJ1-5; 8 nucleotides match TRBD1. This CDR3 contains 15 residues. V shed 0 bases and J 6 bases; nucleotides not matched to a gene: 5. The germline gives CDR1 SGDLS, CDR2 YYNGEE. CDR3 region: CASSVGTGTGQPQHF. CDR3 bases: TGTGCCAGCAGCGTAGGGACAGGGACGGGTCAGCCCCAGCATTTT.

The chain carries TRBV28 and TRBJ1-5; D is unclear. The CDR3 has 12 residues. Germline V gives CDR1 MDHEN, CDR2 SYDVKM. Trimming took off 5 bases at V and 5 bases at J, with 7 bases between the two ends. The CDR3 DNA follows: TGTGCCAGCAGTGTCTCCGATCAGCCCCAGCATTTT. Residues: CASSVSDQPQHF.

This chain links TRBV19 with TRBJ1-1; tentative D call: TRBD1 (5 bases). Trimming took off 0 bases at V and 5 bases at J, with 13 bases between the two ends. The length of the CDR3 is 15 residues. CDR1 is LNHDA, CDR2 SQIVND, per germline (reference sequence). The CDR3 here is CASSIESGGRTEAFF. The CDR3, as DNA: TGTGCCAGTAGTATAGAGTCGGGGGGTCGGACTGAAGCTTTCTTT. Full variable domain (outside the CDR3, taken from reference TRBV19 and TRBJ1-1): DGGITQSPKYLFRKEGQNVTLSCEQNLNHDAMYWYRQDPGQGLRLIYYSQIVNDFQKGDIAEGYSVSREKKESFPLTVTSAQKNPTAFYLCASSIESGGRTEAFFGQGTRLTVV.

The chain recombines TRBV18 with TRBJ2-3; 13 positions agree with TRBD2. After removal of 0 bases from V and 8 bases from J, the junction contained 14 bases not matched to a gene. CDR3 length: 19 amino acids. CDR1 KGHSH and CDR2 LQKENI come from the germline V gene. DNA for the CDR3: TGTGCCAGCTCACCACCCTCGGGACTAGCGGGGCCGGCCATCGGTACGCAGTATTTT. Residues: CASSPPSGLAGPAIGTQYF.

The chain employs TRBV7-9 and TRBJ2-7; D possibly corresponds to TRBD1 (6 bases). Trimming removed 4 bases from V and 0 bases from J, with 10 bases in between. Germline CDR1 and CDR2: SEHNR and FQNEAQ (reference sequence). This CDR3 contains 14 residues. CDR3 sequence reads: CASSSWTASYEQYF. CDR3 nucleotide sequence: TGTGCCAGCAGCTCCTGGACAGCCTCCTACGAGCAGTACTTC. The whole variable domain, filled in from reference TRBV7-9 and TRBJ2-7, reads DTGVSQNPRHKITKRGQNVTFRCDPISEHNRLYWYRQTLGQGPEFLTYFQNEAQLEKSRLLSDRFSAERPKGSFSTLEIQRTEQGDSAMYLCASSSWTASYEQYFGPGTRLTVT.

The gene calls are TRBV7-2 and TRBJ2-2; D is unresolved. In germline, CDR1 is SGHTA, CDR2 FQGNSA. Trimming left V 5 bases short and J 0 bases short, with 4 bases between. The CDR3 is made up of 13 amino acids. The CDR3 spells CASSQTNTGELFF. The CDR3, as DNA: TGTGCCAGCAGCCAGACGAACACCGGGGAGCTGTTTTTT.

The rearrangement uses TRBV6-1 and TRBJ2-5; D remains ambiguous. The CDR3 is 14 amino acids. The germline V gene has CDR1 MNHNS and CDR2 SASEGT. V lost 3 bases and J 1 base, leaving 9 bases between the germline ends. The CDR3 sequence is CASSEWAVQETQYF. In DNA, the CDR3 is TGTGCCAGCAGTGAGTGGGCAGTCCAAGAGACCCAGTACTTC.

This chain joins TRBV27 and TRBJ2-3, with D unclear. Trimming stripped 3 bases from V and 3 bases from J, with 13 bases between. The CDR3 runs 15 residues. From germline, CDR1 is MNHEY and CDR2 SMNVEV (reference sequence). The CDR3, as DNA: TGTGCCAGCAGTTTTAGTTACAGAATAACAGATACGCAGTATTTT. This sequence encodes CASSFSYRITDTQYF.

The gene calls are TRBV28 and TRBJ1-4, with TRBD1 matching over 8 bases. The germline V gene has CDR1 MDHEN and CDR2 SYDVKM. The CDR3 extends over 15 amino acids. V lost 4 bases, J lost 10 bases, and 11 bases stayed unmatched. The CDR3 nucleotides are TGTGCCAGCAGTTCAAGTCAGACAGGGGCCCTAAAACTGTTTTTT. It yields the protein CASSSSQTGALKLFF.